The text below deals with one T cell receptor (beta chain). Its specificity is not known. The CDR3 is 14 residues long. Germline V CDR1 and CDR2: SNHLY, FYNNEI. The V and J ends lost 7 bases and 6 bases, in that order; junction bases with no gene match: 7. The sample comes from a study of identical twins. Findings and caveats of the study: Insertions were reduced in abundant cord blood beta clonotypes but not in memory repertoires.

TCRdb called the 5' RACE reads again in MiXCR, with one record for every CDR3 protein. The repertoire has approximately 210,000 distinct CDR3 sequences, 6% to 7% of them found once; the top ten carry 14% to 15%. The data were also submitted as part of a second study, on T cells expressing NK-cell markers. That paper states: TCR beta repertoires came from sorted CD3+CD56+NKG2C+, CD3+CD56+NKG2C- and CD3+CD56-NKG2C+ T cells. Serological testing identified seven of the eight sequenced donors as HCMV-seropositive and one as seronegative. CD8+ T cells in more than five donors included dominant NKG2C+ clonotypes at 1.0-7.0%.

V usage is TRBV2 and J usage is TRBJ2-2; 8 bases fit TRBD1. This receptor was obtained from a woman aged 18-29 years in good health. Input material: CD8+ T cells sorted from blood. Here the CDR3 DNA reads TGTGCCAGCAATCCTGGACAGGGTGCCGGGGAGCTGTTTTTT. Amino acid sequence: CASNPGQGAGELFF.